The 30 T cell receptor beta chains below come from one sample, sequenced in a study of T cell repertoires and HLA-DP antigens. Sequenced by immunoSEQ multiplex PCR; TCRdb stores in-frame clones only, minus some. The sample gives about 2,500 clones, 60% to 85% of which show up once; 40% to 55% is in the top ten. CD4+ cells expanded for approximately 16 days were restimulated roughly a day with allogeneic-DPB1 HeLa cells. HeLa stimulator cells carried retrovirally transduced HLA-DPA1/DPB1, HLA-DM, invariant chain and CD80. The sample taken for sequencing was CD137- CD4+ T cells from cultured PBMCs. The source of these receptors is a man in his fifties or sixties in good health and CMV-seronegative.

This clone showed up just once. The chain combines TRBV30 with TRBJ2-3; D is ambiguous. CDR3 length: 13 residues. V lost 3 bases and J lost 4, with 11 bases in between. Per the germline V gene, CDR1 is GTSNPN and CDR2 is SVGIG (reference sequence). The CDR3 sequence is CAWSLKASDTQYF. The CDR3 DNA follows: TGTGCCTGGAGCCTAAAGGCGTCAGATACGCAGTATTTT.

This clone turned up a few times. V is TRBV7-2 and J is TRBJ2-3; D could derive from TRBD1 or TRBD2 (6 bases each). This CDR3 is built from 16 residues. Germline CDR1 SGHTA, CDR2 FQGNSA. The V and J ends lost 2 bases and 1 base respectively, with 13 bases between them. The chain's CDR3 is CASSLTGGVGTDTQYF. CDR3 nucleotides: TGTGCCAGCAGCTTAACCGGGGGCGTAGGCACAGATACGCAGTATTTT.

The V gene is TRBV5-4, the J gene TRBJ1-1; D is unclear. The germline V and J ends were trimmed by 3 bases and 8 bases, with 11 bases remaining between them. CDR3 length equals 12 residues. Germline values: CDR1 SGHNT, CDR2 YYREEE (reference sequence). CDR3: CASSSRRGEAFF. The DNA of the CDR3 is TGTGCCAGCAGCTCTAGACGGGGAGAAGCTTTCTTT.

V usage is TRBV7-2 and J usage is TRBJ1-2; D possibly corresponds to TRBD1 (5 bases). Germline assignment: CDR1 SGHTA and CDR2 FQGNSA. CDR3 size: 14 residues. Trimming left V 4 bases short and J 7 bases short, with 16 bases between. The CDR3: CASSSYPPGLGYTF. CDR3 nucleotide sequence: TGTGCCAGCAGCTCATATCCCCCAGGGCTTGGCTACACCTTC.

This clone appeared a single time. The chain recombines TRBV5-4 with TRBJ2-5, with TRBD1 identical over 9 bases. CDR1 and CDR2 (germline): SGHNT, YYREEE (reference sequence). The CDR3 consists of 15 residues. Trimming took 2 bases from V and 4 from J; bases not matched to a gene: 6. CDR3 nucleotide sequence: TGTGCCAGCAGCTTCAAGGACAGGGGACTAGAGACCCAGTACTTC. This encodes CASSFKDRGLETQYF. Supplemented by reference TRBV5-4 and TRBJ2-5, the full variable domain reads ETGVTQSPTHLIKTRGQQVTLRCSSQSGHNTVSWYQQALGQGPQFIFQYYREEENGRGNFPPRFSGLQFPNYSSELNVNALELDDSALYLCASSFKDRGLETQYFGPGTRLLVL.

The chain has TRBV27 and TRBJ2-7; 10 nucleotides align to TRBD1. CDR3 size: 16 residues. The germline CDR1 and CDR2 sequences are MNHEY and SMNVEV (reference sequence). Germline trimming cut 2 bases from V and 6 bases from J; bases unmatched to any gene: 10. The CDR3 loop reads CASSLVGDRGVIEQYV. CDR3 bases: TGTGCCAGCAGTTTAGTAGGGGACAGGGGAGTAATCGAGCAGTACGTC.

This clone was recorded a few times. The CDR3 loop is CASQTGRGGNSPLHF. DNA for the CDR3: TGTGCCAGCCAAACCGGGAGGGGGGGGAATTCACCCCTCCACTTT. This chain joins TRBV6-5 and TRBJ1-6; TRBD1 might be the D (6 bases). The V gene's germline CDR1 is MNHEY and CDR2 SVGAGI. V was cut by 8 bases and J by 7 bases, with 18 bases left in between. The CDR3 has 15 residues.

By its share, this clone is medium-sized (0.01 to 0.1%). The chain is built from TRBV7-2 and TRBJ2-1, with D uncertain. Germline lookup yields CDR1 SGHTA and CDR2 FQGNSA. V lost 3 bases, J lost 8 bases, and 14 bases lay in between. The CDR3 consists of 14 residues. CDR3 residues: CASSLRPSVDEQFF. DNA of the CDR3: TGTGCCAGCAGCTTGCGTCCCAGCGTCGATGAGCAGTTCTTC.

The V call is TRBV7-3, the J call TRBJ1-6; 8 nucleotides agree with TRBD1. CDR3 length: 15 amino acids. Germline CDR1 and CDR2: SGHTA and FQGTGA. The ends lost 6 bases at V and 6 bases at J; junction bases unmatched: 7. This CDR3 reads CASRAPGQANSPLHF. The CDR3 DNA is TGTGCCAGCAGGGCACCGGGACAGGCTAATTCACCCCTCCACTTT.

The CDR3 sequence: CASSSTRTGGMGNTIYF. The CDR3 DNA reads as TGTGCCAGCAGCTCAACTCGGACAGGGGGCATGGGAAACACCATATATTTT. This sequence joins TRBV7-2 and TRBJ1-3; 11 nucleotides agree with TRBD1. The CDR3 length is 17 residues. The germline CDR1 and CDR2 sequences are SGHTA and FQGNSA. The ends lost 4 bases at V and 4 bases at J; junction bases unmatched: 9.

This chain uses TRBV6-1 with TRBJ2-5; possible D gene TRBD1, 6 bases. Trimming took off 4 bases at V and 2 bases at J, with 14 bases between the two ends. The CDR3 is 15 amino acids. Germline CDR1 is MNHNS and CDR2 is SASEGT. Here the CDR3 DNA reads TGTGCCAGCAGTGCTGTAAGGACAGCTCAAGAGACCCAGTACTTC. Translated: CASSAVRTAQETQYF.

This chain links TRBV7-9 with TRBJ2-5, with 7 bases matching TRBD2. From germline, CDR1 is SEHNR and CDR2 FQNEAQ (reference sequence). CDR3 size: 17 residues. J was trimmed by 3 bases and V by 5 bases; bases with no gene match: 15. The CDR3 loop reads CASSGRLGGGIKETQYF. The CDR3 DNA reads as TGTGCCAGCAGCGGACGACTTGGGGGGGGGATAAAAGAGACCCAGTACTTC.

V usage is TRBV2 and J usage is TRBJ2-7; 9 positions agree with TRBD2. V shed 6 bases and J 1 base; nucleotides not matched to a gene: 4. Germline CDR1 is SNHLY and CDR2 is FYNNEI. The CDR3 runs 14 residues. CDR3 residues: CASRSGGSSYEQYF. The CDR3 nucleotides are TGTGCCAGCAGGAGCGGGGGGTCATCCTACGAGCAGTACTTC.

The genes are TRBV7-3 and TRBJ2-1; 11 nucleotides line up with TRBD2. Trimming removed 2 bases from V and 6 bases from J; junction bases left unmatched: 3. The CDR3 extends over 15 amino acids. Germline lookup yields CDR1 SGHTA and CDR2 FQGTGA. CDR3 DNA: TGTGCCAGCAGCTTAGTACTAGCGGGAGCCAATGAGCAGTTCTTC. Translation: CASSLVLAGANEQFF. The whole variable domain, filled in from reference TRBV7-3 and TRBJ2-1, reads GAGVSQTPSNKVTEKGKYVELRCDPISGHTALYWYRQSLGQGPEFLIYFQGTGAADDSGLPNDRFFAVRPEGSVSTLKIQRTERGDSAVYLCASSLVLAGANEQFFGPGTRLTVL.

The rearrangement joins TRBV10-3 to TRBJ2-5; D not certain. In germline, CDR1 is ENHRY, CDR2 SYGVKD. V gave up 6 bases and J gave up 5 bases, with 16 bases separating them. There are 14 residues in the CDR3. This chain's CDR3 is CAIRAVESGETQYF. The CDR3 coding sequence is TGTGCCATCAGGGCCGTCGAATCCGGGGAGACCCAGTACTTC.

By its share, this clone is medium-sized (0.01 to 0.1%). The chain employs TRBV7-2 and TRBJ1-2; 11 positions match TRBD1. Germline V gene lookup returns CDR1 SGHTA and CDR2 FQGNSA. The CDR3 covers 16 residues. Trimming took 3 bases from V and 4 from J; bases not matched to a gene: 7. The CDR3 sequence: CASSLSGTGGSYGYTF. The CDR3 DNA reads TGTGCCAGCAGCTTGTCCGGGACAGGGGGGTCCTATGGCTACACCTTC.

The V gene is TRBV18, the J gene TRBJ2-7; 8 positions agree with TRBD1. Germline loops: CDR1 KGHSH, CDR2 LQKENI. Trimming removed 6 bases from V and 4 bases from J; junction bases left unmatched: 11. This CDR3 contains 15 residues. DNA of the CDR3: TGTGCCAGCTCGCCCCTAGGGACAGGCACGTACGAGCAGTACTTC. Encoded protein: CASSPLGTGTYEQYF.

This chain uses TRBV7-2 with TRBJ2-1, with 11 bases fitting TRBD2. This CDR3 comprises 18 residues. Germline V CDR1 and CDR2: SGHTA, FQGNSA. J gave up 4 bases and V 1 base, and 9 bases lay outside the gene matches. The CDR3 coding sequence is TGTGCCAGCAGCTTAGGGGGGACTAGCGGTGGGTCTTACAATGAGCAGTTCTTC. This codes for CASSLGGTSGGSYNEQFF.

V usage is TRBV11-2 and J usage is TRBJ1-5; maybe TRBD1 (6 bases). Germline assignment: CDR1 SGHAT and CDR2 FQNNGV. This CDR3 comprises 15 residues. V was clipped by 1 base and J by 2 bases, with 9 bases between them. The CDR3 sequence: CASSLAGTRNQPQHF. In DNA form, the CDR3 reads TGTGCCAGCAGCTTAGCAGGGACACGCAATCAGCCCCAGCATTTT.

This CDR3 is CASRQGVKQPQHF. The CDR3 nucleotides read TGTGCCAGCAGACAGGGGGTGAAGCAGCCCCAGCATTTT. This sequence joins TRBV6-5 and TRBJ1-5, with 8 bases identical to TRBD1. Unmatched junction bases numbered 5, after V lost 6 bases and J lost 7 bases. Germline V CDR1 and CDR2: MNHEY, SVGAGI. CDR3 length equals 13 residues.

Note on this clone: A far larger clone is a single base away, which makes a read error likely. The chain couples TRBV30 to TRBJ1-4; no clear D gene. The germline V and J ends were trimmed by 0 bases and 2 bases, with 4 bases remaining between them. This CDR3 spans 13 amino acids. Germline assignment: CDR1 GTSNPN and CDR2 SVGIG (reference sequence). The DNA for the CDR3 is TGTGCCTGGAGTGTAAACACTAATGAAAAACTGTTTTTT. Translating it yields CAWSVNTNEKLFF. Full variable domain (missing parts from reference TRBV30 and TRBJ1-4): SQTIHQWPATLVQPVGSPLSLECTVEGTSNPNLYWYRQAAGRGLQLLFYSVGIGQISSEVPQNLSASRPQDRQFILSSKKLLLSDSGFYLCAWSVNTNEKLFFGSGTQLSVL.

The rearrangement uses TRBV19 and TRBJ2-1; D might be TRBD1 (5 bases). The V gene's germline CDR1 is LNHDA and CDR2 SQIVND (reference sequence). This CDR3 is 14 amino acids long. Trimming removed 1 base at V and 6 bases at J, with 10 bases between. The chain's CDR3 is CASSIVGRSNEQFF. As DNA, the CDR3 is TGTGCCAGTAGTATAGTGGGGCGGTCCAATGAGCAGTTCTTC.

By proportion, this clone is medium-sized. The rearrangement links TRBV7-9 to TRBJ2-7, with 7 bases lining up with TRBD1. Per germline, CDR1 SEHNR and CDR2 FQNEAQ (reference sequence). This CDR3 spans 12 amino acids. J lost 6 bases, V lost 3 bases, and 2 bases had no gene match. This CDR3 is CASSFSGGEQYV. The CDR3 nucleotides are TGTGCCAGCAGCTTCTCAGGGGGCGAGCAGTACGTC.

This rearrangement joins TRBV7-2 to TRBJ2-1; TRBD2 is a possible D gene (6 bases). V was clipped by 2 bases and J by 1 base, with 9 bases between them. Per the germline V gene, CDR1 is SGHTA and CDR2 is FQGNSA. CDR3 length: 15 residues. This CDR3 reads CASSLSGVSYNEQFF. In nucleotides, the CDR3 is TGTGCCAGCAGCTTATCGGGGGTTTCCTACAATGAGCAGTTCTTC.

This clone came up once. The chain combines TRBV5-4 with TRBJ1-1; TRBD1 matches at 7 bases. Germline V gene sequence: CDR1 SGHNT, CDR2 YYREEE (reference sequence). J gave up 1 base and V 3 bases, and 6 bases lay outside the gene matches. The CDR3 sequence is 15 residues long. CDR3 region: CASSSGTVRNTEAFF. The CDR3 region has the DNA TGTGCCAGCAGCTCCGGGACAGTCCGGAACACTGAAGCTTTCTTT. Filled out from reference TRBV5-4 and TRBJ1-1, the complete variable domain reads ETGVTQSPTHLIKTRGQQVTLRCSSQSGHNTVSWYQQALGQGPQFIFQYYREEENGRGNFPPRFSGLQFPNYSSELNVNALELDDSALYLCASSSGTVRNTEAFFGQGTRLTVV.

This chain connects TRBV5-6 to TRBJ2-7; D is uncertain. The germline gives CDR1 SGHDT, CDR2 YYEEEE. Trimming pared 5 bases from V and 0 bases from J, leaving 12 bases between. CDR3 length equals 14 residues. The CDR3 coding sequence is TGTGCCAGCAGTCCCGGGTCTAGCTCCTACGAGCAGTACGTC. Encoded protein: CASSPGSSSYEQYV.

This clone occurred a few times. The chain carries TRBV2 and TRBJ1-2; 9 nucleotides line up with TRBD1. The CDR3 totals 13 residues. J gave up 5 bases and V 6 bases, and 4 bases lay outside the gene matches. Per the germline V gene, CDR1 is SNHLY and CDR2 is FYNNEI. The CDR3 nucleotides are TGTGCCAGCAGACAACAGGGGGCGTATGGCTACACCTTC. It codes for CASRQQGAYGYTF. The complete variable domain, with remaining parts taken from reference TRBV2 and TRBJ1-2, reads EPEVTQTPSHQVTQMGQEVILRCVPISNHLYFYWYRQILGQKVEFLVSFYNNEISEKSEIFDDQFSVERPDGSNFTLKIRSTKLEDSAMYFCASRQQGAYGYTFGSGTRLTVV.

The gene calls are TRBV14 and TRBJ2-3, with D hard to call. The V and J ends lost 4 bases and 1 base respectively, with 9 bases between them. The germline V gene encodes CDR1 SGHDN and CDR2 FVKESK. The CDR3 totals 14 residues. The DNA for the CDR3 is TGTGCCAGCAGCCGCCAGGCCCGCACAGATACGCAGTATTTT. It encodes CASSRQARTDTQYF.

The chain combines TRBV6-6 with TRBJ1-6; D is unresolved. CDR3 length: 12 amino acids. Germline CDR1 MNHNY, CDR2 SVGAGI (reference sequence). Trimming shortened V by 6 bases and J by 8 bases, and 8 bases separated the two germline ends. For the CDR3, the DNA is TGTGCCAGCAGCCTGGCGGATTCACCCCTCCACTTT. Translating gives CASSLADSPLHF.

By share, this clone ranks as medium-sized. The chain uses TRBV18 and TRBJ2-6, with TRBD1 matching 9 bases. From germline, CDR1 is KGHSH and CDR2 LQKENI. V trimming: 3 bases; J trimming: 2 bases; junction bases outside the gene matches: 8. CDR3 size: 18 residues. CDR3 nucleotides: TGTGCCAGCTCACCCACCCCTGGACAGGGGACTGGGGCCAACGTCCTGACTTTC. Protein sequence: CASSPTPGQGTGANVLTF.